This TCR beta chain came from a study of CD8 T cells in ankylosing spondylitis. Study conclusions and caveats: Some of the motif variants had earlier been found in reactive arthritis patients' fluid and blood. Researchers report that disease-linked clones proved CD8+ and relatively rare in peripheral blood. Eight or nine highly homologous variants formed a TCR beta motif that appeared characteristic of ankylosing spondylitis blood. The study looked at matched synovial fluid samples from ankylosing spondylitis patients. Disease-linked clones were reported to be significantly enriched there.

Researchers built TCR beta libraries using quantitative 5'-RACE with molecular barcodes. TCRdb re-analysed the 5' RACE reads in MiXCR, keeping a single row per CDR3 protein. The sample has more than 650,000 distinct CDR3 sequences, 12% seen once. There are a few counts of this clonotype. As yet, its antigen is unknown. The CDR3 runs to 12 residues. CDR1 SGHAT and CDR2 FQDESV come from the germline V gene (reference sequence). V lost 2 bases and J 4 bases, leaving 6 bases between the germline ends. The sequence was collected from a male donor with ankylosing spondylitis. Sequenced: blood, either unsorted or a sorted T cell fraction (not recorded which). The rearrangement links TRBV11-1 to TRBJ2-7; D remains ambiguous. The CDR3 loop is CASSLQPYEQYF. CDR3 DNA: TGTGCCAGCAGCTTACAGCCGTACGAGCAGTACTTC.